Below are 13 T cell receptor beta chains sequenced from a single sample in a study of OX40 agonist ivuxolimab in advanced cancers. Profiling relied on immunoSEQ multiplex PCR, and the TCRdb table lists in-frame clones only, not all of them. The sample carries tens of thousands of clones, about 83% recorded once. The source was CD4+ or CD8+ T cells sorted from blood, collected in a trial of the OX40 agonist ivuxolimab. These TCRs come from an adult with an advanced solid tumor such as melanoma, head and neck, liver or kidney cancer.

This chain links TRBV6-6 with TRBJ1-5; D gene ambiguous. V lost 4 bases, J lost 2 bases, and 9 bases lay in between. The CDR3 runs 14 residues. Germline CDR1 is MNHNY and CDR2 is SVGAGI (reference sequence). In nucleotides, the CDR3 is TGTGCCAGCAGTTTCCCGACGGGCAATCAGCCCCAGCATTTT. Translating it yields CASSFPTGNQPQHF.

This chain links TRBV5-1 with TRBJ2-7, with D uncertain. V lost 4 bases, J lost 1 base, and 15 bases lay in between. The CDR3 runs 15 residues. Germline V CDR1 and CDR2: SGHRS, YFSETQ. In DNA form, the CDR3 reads TGCGCCAGCAGCCCAGGAGAAGGAAGATCCTACGAGCAGTACTTC. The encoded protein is CASSPGEGRSYEQYF.

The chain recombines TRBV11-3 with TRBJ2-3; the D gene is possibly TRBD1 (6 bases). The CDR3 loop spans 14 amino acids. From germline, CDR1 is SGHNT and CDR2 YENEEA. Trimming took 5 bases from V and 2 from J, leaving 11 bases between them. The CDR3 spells CASSPGQATDTQYF. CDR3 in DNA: TGTGCCAGCAGCCCGGGACAAGCCACAGATACGCAGTATTTT.

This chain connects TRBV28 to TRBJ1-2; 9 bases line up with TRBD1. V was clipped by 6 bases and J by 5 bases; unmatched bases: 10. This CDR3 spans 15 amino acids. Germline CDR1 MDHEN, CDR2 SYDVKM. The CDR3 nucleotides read TGTGCCAGCAGCCATAGGACAGGGGACCTTTATGGCTACACCTTC. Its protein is CASSHRTGDLYGYTF.

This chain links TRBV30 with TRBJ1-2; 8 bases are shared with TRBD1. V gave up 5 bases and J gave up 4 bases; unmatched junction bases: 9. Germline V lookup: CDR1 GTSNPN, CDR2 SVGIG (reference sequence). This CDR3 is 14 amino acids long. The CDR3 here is CAWVRTGISYGYTF. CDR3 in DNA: TGTGCCTGGGTCCGGACAGGGATAAGCTATGGCTACACCTTC.

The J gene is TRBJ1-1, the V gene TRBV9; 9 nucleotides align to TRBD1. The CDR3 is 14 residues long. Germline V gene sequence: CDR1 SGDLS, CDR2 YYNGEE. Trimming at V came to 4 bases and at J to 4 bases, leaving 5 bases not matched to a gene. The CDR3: CASSTQTGGTEAFF. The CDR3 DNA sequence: TGTGCCAGCAGCACCCAGACAGGGGGCACTGAAGCTTTCTTT. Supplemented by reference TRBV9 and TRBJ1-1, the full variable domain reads DSGVTQTPKHLITATGQRVTLRCSPRSGDLSVYWYQQSLDQGLQFLIQYYNGEERAKGNILERFSAQQFPDLHSELNLSSLELGDSALYFCASSTQTGGTEAFFGQGTRLTVV.

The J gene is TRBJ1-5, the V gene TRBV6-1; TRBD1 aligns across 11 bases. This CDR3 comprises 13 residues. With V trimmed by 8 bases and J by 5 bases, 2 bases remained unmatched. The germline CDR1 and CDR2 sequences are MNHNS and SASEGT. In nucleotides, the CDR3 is TGTGCCAGCGCGGACAGGGGGCATCAGCCCCAGCATTTT. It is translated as CASADRGHQPQHF.

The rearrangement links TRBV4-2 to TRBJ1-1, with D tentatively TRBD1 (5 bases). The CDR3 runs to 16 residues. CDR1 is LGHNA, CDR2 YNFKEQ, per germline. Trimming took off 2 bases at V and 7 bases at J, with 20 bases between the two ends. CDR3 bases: TGTGCCAGCAGCCAACGGAGGGGCTCGAGGTCTGGTGAAGCTTTCTTT. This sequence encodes CASSQRRGSRSGEAFF.

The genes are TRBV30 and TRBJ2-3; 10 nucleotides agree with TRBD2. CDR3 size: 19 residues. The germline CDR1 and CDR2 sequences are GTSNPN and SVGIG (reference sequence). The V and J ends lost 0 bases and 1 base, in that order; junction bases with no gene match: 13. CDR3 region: CAWSVPSGRGLGGTDTQYF. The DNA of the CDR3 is TGTGCCTGGAGTGTACCTAGCGGGAGAGGGCTAGGGGGCACAGATACGCAGTATTTT.

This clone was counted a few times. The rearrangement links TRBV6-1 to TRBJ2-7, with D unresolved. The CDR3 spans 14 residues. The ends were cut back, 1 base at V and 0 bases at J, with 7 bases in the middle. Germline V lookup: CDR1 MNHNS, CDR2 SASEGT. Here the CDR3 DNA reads TGTGCCAGCAGTGAAGGGAGCAGCTCCTACGAGCAGTACTTC. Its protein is CASSEGSSSYEQYF.

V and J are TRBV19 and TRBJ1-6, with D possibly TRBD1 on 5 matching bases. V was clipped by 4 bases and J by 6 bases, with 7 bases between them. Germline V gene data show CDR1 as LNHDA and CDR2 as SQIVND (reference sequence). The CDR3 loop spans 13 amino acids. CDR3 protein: CASSTGTNSPLHF. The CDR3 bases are TGTGCCAGTAGTACCGGGACTAATTCACCCCTCCACTTT.

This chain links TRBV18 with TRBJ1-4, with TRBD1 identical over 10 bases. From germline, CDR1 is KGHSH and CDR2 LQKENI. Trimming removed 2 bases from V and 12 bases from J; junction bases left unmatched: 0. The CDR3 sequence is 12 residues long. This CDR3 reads CASSPGQGELFF. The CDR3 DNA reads TGTGCCAGCTCACCAGGACAGGGGGAACTGTTTTTT.

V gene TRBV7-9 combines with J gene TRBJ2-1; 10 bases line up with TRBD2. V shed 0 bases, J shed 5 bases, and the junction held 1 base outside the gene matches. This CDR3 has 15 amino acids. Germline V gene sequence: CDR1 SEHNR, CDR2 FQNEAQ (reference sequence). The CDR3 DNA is TGTGCCAGCAGCTTAGCACTAGCGGGAAACAATGAGCAGTTCTTC. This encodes CASSLALAGNNEQFF.